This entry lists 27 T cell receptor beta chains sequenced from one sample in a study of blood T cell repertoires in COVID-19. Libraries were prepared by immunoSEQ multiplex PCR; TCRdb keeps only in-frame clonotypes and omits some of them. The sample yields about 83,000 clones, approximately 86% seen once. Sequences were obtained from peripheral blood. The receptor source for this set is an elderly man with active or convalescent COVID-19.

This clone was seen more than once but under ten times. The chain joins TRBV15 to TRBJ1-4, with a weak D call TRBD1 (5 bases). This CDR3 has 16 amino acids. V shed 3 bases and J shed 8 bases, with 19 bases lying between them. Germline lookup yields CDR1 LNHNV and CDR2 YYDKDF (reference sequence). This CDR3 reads CATSRDIARVREKLFF. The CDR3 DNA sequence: TGTGCCACCAGCAGGGATATTGCCAGGGTACGCGAAAAACTGTTTTTT. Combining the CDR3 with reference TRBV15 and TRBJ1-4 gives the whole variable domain DAMVIQNPRYQVTQFGKPVTLSCSQTLNHNVMYWYQQKSSQAPKLLFHYYDKDFNNEADTPDNFQSRRPNTSFCFLDIRSPGLGDTAMYLCATSRDIARVREKLFFGSGTQLSVL.

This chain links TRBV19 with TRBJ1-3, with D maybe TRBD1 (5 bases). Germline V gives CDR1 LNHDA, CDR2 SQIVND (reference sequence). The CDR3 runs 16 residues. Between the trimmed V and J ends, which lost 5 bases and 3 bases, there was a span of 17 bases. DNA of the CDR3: TGTGCCAGTAGTGGAACAGGTGGCTTAGTTGGAAACACCATATATTTT. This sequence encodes CASSGTGGLVGNTIYF.

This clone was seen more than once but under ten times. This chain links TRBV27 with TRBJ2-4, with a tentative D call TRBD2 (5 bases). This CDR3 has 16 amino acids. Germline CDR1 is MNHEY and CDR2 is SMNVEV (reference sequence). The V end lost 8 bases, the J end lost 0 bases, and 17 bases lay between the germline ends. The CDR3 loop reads CASGQRGWSAKNIQYF. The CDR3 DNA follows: TGTGCCAGCGGGCAGCGAGGGTGGTCAGCCAAAAACATTCAGTACTTC.

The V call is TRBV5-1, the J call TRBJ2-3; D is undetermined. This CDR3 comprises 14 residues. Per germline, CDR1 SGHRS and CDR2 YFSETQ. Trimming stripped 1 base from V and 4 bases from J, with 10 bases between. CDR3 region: CASSLSPGADTQYF. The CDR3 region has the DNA TGCGCCAGCAGCTTGTCCCCCGGTGCAGATACGCAGTATTTT.

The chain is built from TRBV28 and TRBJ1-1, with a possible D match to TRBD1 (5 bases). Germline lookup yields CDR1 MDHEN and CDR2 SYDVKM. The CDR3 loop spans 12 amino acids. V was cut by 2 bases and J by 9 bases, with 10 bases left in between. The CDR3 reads CASSLGGEKAFF. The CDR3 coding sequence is TGTGCCAGCAGTTTAGGGGGGGAAAAAGCTTTCTTT. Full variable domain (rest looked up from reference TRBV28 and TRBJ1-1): DVKVTQSSRYLVKRTGEKVFLECVQDMDHENMFWYRQDPGLGLRLIYFSYDVKMKEKGDIPEGYSVSREKKERFSLILESASTNQTSMYLCASSLGGEKAFFGQGTRLTVV.

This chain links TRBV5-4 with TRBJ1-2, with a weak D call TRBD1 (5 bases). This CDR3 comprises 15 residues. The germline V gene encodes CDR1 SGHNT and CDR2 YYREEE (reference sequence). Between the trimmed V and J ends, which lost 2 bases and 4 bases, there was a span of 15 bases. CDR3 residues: CASSLRGGVGYGYTF. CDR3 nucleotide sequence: TGTGCCAGCAGCTTACGGGGGGGGGTAGGCTATGGCTACACCTTC.

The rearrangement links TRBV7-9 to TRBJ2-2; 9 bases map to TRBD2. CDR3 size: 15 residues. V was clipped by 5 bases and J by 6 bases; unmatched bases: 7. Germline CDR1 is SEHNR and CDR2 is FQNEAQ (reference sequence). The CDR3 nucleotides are TGTGCCAGCAGCCCGACGCGGGGGGGCCCCGGGGAGCTGTTTTTT. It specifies CASSPTRGGPGELFF.

The CDR3 DNA reads TGTGCCAGCAGTGAGCCGGGACAGGTGGGAGAGACCCAGTACTTC. Translated: CASSEPGQVGETQYF. The chain combines TRBV6-1 with TRBJ2-5; 8 bases align to TRBD1. The CDR3 is made up of 15 amino acids. Germline CDR1 and CDR2: MNHNS and SASEGT. V shed 3 bases and J 4 bases; nucleotides not matched to a gene: 7.

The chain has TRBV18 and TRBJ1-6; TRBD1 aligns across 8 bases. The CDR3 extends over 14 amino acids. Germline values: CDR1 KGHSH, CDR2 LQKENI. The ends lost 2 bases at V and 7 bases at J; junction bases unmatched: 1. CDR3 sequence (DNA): TGTGCCAGCTCACCAGGACAGGGAAATTCACCCCTCCACTTT. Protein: CASSPGQGNSPLHF.

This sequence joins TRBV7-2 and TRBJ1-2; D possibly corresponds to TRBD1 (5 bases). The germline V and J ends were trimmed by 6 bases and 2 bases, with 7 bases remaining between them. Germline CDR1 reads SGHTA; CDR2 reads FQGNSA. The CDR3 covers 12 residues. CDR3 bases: TGTGCCAGCAGTCCAGGGAACTATGGCTACACCTTC. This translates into CASSPGNYGYTF.

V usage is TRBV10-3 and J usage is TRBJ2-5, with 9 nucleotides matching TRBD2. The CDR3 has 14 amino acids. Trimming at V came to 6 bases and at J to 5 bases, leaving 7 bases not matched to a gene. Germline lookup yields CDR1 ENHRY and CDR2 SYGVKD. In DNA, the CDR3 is TGTGCCATCAGACGCGGGGGGGGATCGGAGACCCAGTACTTC. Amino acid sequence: CAIRRGGGSETQYF.

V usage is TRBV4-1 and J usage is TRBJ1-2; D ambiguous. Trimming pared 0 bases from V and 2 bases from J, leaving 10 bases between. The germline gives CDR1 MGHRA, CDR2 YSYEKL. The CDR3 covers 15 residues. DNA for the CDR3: TGCGCCAGCAGCCAAGAATTTGAGTTGAACTATGGCTACACCTTC. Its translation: CASSQEFELNYGYTF.

The CDR3 sequence is CASRQIGEADEKLFF. DNA for the CDR3: TGTGCCTCCCGGCAAATAGGGGAGGCAGATGAAAAACTGTTTTTT. The rearrangement joins TRBV6-5 to TRBJ1-4, with a possible D match to TRBD1 (5 bases). CDR3 size: 15 residues. Germline V CDR1 and CDR2: MNHEY, SVGAGI. Trimming removed 11 bases from V and 6 bases from J, with 22 bases in between.

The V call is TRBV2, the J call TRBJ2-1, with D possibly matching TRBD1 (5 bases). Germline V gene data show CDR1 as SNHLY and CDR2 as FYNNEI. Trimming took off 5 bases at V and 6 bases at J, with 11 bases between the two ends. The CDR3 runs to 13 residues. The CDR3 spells CASSRRESNEQFF. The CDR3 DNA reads TGTGCCAGCAGTCGCAGGGAAAGCAATGAGCAGTTCTTC.

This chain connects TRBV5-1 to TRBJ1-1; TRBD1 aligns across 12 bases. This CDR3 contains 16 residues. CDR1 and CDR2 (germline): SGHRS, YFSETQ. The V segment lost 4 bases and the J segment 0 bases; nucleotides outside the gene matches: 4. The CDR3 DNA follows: TGCGCCAGCAGCGAAGGGACAGGGGGCATGAACACTGAAGCTTTCTTT. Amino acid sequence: CASSEGTGGMNTEAFF.

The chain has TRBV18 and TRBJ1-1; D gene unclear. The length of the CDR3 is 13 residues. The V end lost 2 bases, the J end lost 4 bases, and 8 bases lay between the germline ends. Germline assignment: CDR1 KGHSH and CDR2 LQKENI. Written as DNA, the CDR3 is TGTGCCAGCTCACCAGCAGCGGGCACTGAAGCTTTCTTT. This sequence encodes CASSPAAGTEAFF.

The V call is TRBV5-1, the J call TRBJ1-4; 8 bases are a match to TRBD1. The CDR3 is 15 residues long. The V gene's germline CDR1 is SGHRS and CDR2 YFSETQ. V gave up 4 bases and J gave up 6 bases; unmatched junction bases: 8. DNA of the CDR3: TGCGCCAGCAGCACCTCAAGGGGACAGGATGAAAAACTGTTTTTT. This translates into CASSTSRGQDEKLFF.

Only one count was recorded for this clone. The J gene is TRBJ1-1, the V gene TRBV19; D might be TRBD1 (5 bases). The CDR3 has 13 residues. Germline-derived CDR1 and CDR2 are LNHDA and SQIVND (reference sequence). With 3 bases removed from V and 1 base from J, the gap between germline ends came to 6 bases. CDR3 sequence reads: CASSMGPNTEAFF. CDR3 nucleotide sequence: TGTGCCAGTAGTATGGGGCCGAACACTGAAGCTTTCTTT.

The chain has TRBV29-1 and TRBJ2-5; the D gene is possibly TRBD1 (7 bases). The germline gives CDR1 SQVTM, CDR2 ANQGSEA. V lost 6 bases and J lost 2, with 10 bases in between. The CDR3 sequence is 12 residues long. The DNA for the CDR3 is TGCAGCGTGGGGGGACAGCAAGAGACCCAGTACTTC. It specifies CSVGGQQETQYF.

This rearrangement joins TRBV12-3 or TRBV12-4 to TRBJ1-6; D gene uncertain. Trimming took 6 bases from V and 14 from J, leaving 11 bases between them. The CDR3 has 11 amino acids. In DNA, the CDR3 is TGTGCCAGCAGCGGCGGCCCCACCCTCCACTTT. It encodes CASSGGPTLHF.

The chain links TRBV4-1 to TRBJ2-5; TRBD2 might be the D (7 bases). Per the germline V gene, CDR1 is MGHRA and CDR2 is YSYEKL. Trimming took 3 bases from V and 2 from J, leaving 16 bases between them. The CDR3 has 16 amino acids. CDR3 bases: TGCGCCAGCAGCCAGGGGGCGGCGGGGGTACAAGAGACCCAGTACTTC. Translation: CASSQGAAGVQETQYF.

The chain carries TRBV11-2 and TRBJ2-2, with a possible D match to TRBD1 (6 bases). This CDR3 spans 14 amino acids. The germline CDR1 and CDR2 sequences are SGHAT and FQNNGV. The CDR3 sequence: CATVDSDYTGELFF. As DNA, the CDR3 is TGTGCAACCGTGGACAGTGATTACACCGGGGAGCTGTTTTTT.

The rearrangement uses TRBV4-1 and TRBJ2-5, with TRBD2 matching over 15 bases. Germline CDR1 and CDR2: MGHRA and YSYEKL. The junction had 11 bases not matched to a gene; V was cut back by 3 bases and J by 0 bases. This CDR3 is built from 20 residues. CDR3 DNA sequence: TGCGCCAGCAGCCACCCCGGCCGAGGGACTAGCGGGAGGCACCAAGAGACCCAGTACTTC. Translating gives CASSHPGRGTSGRHQETQYF.

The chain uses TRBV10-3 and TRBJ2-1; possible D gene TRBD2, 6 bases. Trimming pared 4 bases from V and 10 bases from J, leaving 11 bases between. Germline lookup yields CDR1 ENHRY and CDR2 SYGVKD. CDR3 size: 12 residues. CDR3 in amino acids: CAISASVQEQFF. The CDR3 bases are TGTGCCATCAGTGCTAGCGTTCAAGAGCAGTTCTTC.

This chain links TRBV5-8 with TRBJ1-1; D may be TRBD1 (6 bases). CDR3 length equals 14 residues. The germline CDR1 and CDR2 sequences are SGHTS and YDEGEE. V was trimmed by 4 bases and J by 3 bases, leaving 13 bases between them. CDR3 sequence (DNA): TGTGCCAGCAGCCACGGACAGATACACACTGAAGCTTTCTTT. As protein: CASSHGQIHTEAFF.

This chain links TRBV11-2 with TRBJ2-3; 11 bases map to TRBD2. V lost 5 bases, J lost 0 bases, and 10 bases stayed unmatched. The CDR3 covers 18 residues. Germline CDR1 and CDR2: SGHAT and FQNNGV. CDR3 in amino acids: CASSVGGLAGGSTDTQYF. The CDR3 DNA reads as TGTGCCAGCAGCGTCGGCGGGCTAGCGGGAGGTAGCACAGATACGCAGTATTTT.

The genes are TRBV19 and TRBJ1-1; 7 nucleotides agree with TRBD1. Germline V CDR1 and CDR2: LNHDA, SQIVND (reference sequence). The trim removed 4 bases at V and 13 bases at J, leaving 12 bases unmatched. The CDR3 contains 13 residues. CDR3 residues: CASSNPPGDSFFF. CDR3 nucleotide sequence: TGTGCCAGTAGTAACCCCCCGGGGGACAGCTTTTTCTTT.